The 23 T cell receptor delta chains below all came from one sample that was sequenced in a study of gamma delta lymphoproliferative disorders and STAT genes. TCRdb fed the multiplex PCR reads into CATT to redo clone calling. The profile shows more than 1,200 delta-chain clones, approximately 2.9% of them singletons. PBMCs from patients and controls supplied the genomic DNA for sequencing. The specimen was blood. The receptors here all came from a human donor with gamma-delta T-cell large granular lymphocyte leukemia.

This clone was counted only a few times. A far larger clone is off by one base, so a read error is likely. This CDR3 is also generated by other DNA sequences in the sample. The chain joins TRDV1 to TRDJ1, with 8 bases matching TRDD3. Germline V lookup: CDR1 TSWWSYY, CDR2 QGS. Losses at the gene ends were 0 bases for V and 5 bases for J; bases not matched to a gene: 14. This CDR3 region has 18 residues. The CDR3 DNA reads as TGTGCTCTTGGGGAACTCCTCCTACGTAGTGGGGGATCTGATAAACTCATCTTT. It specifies CALGELLLRSGGSDKLIF.

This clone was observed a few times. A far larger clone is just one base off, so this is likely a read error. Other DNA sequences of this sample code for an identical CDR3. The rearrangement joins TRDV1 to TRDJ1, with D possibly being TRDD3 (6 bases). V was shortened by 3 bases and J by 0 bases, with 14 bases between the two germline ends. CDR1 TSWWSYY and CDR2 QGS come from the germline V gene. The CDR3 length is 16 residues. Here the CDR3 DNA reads TGTGCTCTTGGGGACCTCCACGGGGATTACACCGATAAACTCATCTTT. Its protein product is CALGDLHGDYTDKLIF.

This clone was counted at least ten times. This CDR3 is CASLCLGALLLTDKLIF. The CDR3 DNA is TGTGCTTCATTGTGCCTTGGGGCCCTCCTCCTGACCGATAAACTCATCTTT. No V gene was called here, but the J gene is TRDJ1; the DNA was not compared with TRDD3, the D call given in the table. CDR3 length: 17 residues.

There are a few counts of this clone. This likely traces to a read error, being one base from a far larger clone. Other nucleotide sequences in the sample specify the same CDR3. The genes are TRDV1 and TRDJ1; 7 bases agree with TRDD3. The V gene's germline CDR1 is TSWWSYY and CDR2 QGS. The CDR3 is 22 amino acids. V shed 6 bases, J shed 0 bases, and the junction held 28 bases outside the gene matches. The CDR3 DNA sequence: TGTGCTCTTGGTTTCTACTTCCCTGGAACTATCTGGGGGCTACCTTACACCGATAAACTCATCTTT. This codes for CALGFYFPGTIWGLPYTDKLIF.

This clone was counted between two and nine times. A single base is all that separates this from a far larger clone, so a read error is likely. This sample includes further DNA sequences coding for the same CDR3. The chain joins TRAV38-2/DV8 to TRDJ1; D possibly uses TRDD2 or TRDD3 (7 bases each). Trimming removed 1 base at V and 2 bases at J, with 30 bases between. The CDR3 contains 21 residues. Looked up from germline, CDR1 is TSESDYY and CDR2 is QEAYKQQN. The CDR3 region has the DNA TGTGCTTATAGGAGCCCGGCTTTCCTACCGTACTGGGGATCTCGTACCGATAAACTCATCTTT. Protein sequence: CAYRSPAFLPYWGSRTDKLIF.

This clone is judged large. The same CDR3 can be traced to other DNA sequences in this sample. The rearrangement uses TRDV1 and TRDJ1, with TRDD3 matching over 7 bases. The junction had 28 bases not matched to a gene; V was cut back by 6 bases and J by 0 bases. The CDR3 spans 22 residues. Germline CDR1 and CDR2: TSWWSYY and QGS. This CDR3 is CALGFYFPGTIWGLPYTDKLIF. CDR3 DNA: TGTGCTCTTGGTTTCTACTTCCCTGGAACTATCTGGGGGCTACCCTACACCGATAAACTCATCTTT.

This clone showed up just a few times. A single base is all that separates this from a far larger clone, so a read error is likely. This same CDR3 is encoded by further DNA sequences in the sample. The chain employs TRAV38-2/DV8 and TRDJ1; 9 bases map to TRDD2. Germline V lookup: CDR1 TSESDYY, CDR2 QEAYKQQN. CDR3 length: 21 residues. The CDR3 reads CAYRSPAFLPYWGSRTDKLIF. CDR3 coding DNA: TGTGCGTATAGGAGCCCGGCCTTCCTACCGTACTGGGGATCTCGTACCGATAAACTCATCTTT.

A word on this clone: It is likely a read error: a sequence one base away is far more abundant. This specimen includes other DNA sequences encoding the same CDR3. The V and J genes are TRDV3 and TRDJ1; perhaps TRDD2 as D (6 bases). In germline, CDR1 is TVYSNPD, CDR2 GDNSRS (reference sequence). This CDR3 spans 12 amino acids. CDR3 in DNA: TGCGCCTTTAGGCCCTTCCCTTATAAACTCATCTTT. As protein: CAFRPFPYKLIF.

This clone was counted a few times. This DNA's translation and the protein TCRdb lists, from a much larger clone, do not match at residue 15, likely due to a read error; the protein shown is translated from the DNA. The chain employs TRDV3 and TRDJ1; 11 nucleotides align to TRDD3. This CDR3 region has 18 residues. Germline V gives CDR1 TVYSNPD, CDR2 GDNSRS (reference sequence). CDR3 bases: TGTGCCTCTGCCTCGTACTGGGGGATAATGGAGTACACCGATATACTCATCTTT. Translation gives CASASYWGIMEYTDILIF.

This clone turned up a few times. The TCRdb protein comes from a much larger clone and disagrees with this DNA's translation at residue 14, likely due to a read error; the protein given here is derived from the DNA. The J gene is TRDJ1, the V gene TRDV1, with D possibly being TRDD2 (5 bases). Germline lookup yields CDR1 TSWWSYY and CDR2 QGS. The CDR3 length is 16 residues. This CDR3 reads CALGELLLRKTDKHIF. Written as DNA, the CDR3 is TGTGCTCTTGGGGAACTCCTTCTTCGGAAGACCGATAAACACATCTTT.

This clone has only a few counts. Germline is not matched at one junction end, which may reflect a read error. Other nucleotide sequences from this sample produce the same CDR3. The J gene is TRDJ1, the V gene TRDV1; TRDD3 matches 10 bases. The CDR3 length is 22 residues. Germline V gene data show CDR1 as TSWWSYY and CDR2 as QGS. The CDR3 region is CALGESFSPLLGDLSYTDKLIF. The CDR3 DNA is TGTGCTCTTGGGGAGTCCTTCTCTCCCTTACTGGGGGATCTTTCTTACACCGATAAACTCATTTTT.

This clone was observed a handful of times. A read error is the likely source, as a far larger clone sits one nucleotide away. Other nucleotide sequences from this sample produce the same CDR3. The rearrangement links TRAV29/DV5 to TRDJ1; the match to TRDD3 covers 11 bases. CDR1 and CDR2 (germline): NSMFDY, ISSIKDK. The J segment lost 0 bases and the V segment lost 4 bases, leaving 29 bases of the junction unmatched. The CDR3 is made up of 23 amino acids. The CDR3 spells CAAASLTTSPYWGIYPYTDKLIF. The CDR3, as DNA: TGTGCAGCAGCTTCTCTGACTACCTCACCTTACTGGGGGATATATCCCTACACCGATAAACTCATCTTT.

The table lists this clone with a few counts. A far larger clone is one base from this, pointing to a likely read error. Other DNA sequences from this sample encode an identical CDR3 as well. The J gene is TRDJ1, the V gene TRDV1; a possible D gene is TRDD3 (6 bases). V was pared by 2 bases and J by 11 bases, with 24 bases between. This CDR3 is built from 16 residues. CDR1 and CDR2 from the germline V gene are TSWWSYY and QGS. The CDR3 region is CALGERRGGGEYILIF. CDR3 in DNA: TGTGCTCTTGGGGAAAGAAGGGGGGGAGGAGAGTATATCCTCATCTTT.

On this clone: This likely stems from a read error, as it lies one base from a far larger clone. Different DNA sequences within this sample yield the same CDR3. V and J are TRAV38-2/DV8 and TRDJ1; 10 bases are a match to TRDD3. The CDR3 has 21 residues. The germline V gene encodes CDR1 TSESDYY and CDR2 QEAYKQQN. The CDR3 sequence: CAYRSSTLFPYWGIRPDKLIF. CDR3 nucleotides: TGTGCTTACAGGAGCTCGACACTATTCCCGTACTGGGGGATTCGGCCCGATAAACTCATCTTT.

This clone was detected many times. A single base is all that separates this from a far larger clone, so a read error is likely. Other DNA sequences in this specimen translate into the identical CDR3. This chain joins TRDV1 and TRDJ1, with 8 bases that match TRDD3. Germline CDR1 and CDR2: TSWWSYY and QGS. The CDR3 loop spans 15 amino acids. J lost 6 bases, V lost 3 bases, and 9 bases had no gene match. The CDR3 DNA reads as TGTGCTCTTGGGGAGCACACGGCTGGGGGACATAAACTCATCTTT. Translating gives CALGEHTAGGHKLIF.

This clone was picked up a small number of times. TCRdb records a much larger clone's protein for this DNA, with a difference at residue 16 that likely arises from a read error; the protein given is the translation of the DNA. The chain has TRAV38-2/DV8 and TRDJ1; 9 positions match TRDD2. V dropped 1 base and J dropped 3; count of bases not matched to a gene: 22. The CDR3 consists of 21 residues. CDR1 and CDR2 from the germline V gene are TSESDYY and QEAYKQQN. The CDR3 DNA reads TGTGCTTATAGGAGCCCGGCCTTCCTACCGTACTGGGGATCTCGTGCCGATAAACTCATCTTT. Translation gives CAYRSPAFLPYWGSRADKLIF.

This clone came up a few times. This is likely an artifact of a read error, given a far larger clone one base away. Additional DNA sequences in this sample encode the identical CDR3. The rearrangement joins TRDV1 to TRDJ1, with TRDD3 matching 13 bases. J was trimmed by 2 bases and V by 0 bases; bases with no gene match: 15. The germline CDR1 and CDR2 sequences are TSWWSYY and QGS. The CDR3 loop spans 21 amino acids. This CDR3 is CALGELALWYWGIRKTDKLIF. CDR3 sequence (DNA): TGTGCTCTTGGGGAACTTGCCCTTTGGTACTGGGGGATACGGAAGACCGATAAACTCATCTTT.

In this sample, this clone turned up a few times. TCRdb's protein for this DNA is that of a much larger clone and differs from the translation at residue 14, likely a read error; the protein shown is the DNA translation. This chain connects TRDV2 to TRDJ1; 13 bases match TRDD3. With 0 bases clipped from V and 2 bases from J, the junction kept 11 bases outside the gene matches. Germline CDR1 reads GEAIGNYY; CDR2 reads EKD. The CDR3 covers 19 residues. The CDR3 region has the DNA TGTGCCTGTGACACCCTACTGGGGGATACGCCCATCGGGACCGATAAACTCATCTTT. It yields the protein CACDTLLGDTPIGTDKLIF.

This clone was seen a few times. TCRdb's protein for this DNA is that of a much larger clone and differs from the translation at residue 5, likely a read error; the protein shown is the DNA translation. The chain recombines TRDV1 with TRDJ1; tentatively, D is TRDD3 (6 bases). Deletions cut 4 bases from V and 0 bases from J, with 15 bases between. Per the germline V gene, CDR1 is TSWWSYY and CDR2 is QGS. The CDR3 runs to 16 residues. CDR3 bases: TGTGCTCTTGGGGTCCTTCACGGGGATTACACCGATAAACTCATCTTT. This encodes CALGVLHGDYTDKLIF.

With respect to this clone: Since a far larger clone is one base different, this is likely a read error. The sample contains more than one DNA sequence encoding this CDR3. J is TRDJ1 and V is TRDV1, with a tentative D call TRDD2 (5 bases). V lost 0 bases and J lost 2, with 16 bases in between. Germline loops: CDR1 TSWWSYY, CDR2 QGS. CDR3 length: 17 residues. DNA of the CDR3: TGTGCTCTTGGGGAACTTCTCGTTTTTCCTGCAACCGATAAACTCATCTTT. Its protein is CALGELLVFPATDKLIF.

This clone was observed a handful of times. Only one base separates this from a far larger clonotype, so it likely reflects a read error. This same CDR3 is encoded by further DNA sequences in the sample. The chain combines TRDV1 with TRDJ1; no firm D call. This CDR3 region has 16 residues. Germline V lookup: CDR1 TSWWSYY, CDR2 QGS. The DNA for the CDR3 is TGTGCTCTTGGGGAACAACCCGGGGCGTACACCGATAAACTTATCTTT. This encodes CALGEQPGAYTDKLIF.

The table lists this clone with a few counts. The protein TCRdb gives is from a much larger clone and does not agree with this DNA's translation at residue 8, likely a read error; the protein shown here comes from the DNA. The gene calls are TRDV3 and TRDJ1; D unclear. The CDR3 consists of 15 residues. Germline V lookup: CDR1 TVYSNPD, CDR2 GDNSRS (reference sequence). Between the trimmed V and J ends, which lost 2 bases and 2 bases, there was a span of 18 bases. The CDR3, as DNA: TGTGCCTTTCGCCCGCACACCTGTAGGACCGATAAACTCATCTTT. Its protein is CAFRPHTCRTDKLIF. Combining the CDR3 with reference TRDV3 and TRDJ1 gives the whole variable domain CDKVTQSSPDQTVASGSEVVLLCTYDTVYSNPDLFWYRIRPDYSFQFVFYGDNSRSEGADFTQGRFSVKHILTQKAFHLVISPVRTEDSATYYCAFRPHTCRTDKLIFGKGTRVTVEP.

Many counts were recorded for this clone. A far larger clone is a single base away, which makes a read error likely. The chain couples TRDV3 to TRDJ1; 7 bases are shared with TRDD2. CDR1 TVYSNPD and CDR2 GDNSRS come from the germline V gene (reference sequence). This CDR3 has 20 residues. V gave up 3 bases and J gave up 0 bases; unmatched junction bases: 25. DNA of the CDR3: TGTGCCTTCGATCTTCCTTCCTTCTCTAGGAGGGGACCCTACACCGATAAACTCATCTTT. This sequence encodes CAFDLPSFSRRGPYTDKLIF.